Below, 27 T cell receptor beta chains from the same sample are listed, as sequenced in a study of cytomegalovirus exposure and HLA in healthy donors. The primer mix had 60 Vbeta and 13 Jbeta primers. Clones were sequenced by immunoSEQ multiplex PCR, and TCRdb holds only the in-frame ones, with some missing. The table shows 90,000 to 150,000 clones, with roughly four fifths occurring only once. Sequencing was performed on PBMCs. The origin of the receptors is a man in his forties in good health and CMV-seronegative.

The chain recombines TRBV4-3 with TRBJ2-1, with 9 bases fitting TRBD1. The V gene end was trimmed by 2 bases and the J gene end by 6 bases; junction bases not matched to a gene: 8. CDR3 size: 16 residues. Germline V CDR1 and CDR2: LGHNA, YSLEER. CDR3: CASSQRLGTGRNEQFF. The CDR3 DNA is TGCGCCAGCAGCCAAAGATTAGGGACAGGGCGCAATGAGCAGTTCTTC.

The rearrangement uses TRBV2 and TRBJ2-5; 10 bases align to TRBD2. CDR3 length: 17 amino acids. J lost 1 base, V lost 3 bases, and 8 bases had no gene match. Germline assignment: CDR1 SNHLY and CDR2 FYNNEI. The CDR3 is CASSETPSGSFQETQYF. CDR3 DNA sequence: TGTGCCAGCAGTGAGACACCTAGCGGGAGCTTCCAAGAGACCCAGTACTTC.

The chain joins TRBV7-2 to TRBJ1-5; D might be TRBD1 (6 bases). The CDR3 has 14 amino acids. V shed 5 bases and J shed 7 bases, with 15 bases lying between them. Germline assignment: CDR1 SGHTA and CDR2 FQGNSA. CDR3 sequence reads: CASSADRLGQPQHF. The CDR3 DNA reads as TGTGCCAGCAGCGCTGACAGGCTCGGCCAGCCCCAGCATTTT.

Only one count was recorded for this clone. The chain joins TRBV5-4 to TRBJ2-1; 13 bases map to TRBD2. The CDR3 extends over 19 amino acids. The junction had 19 bases not matched to a gene; V was cut back by 5 bases and J by 8 bases. CDR1 SGHNT and CDR2 YYREEE come from the germline V gene (reference sequence). For the CDR3, the DNA is TGTGCCAGCAGTGTGGGAGCGGGACTAGCGGGACTCAACCCCCATGAGCAGTTCTTC. The encoded protein is CASSVGAGLAGLNPHEQFF.

This clone was seen more than once but under ten times. The chain joins TRBV19 to TRBJ1-1; D uncertain. CDR1 is LNHDA and CDR2 is SQIVND in the germline V gene (reference sequence). The CDR3 is made up of 14 amino acids. V shed 3 bases and J shed 7 bases, with 15 bases lying between them. The CDR3 reads CASSMVGWLSEAFF. The CDR3, as DNA: TGTGCCAGTAGTATGGTCGGTTGGTTGAGTGAAGCTTTCTTT.

This chain links TRBV6-6 with TRBJ1-3; 7 bases are a match to TRBD1. This CDR3 is 16 amino acids long. Germline CDR1 reads MNHNY; CDR2 reads SVGAGI (reference sequence). Trimming at V came to 5 bases and at J to 3 bases, leaving 10 bases not matched to a gene. CDR3 nucleotide sequence: TGTGCCAGCAGTAGCCAGGGGGTTATTGGTGGAAACACCATATATTTT. Translating it yields CASSSQGVIGGNTIYF.

V usage is TRBV7-6 and J usage is TRBJ2-1; 11 bases are a match to TRBD2. Germline lookup yields CDR1 SGHVS and CDR2 FNYEAQ. The junction had 18 bases not matched to a gene; V was cut back by 8 bases and J by 6 bases. This CDR3 spans 18 amino acids. The CDR3 nucleotides read TGTGCCAGCGCCCAAATAAAACTAGCGGGAGTCCTCATCAATGAGCAGTTCTTC. Protein: CASAQIKLAGVLINEQFF.

This chain links TRBV29-1 with TRBJ2-2, with 8 bases lining up with TRBD1. Germline loops: CDR1 SQVTM, CDR2 ANQGSEA. The trim removed 7 bases at V and 5 bases at J, leaving 3 bases unmatched. There are 12 residues in the CDR3. CDR3 protein: CSAYRGTGELFF. CDR3 DNA: TGCAGCGCCTACAGGGGGACCGGGGAGCTGTTTTTT.

The chain uses TRBV6-5 and TRBJ1-1, with D uncertain. This CDR3 is built from 14 residues. Germline V lookup: CDR1 MNHEY, CDR2 SVGAGI. The V end lost 2 bases, the J end lost 9 bases, and 16 bases lay between the germline ends. The CDR3 DNA sequence: TGTGCCAGCAGTTACAAGCCGGGAGGCGGAAAAGCTTTCTTT. The encoded protein is CASSYKPGGGKAFF.

This chain links TRBV4-3 with TRBJ2-1; TRBD2 aligns across 9 bases. CDR1 is LGHNA, CDR2 YSLEER, per germline. The trim removed 3 bases at V and 4 bases at J, leaving 4 bases unmatched. The CDR3 runs to 15 residues. CDR3: CASSHTSGLYNEQFF. For the CDR3, the DNA is TGCGCCAGCAGCCATACTAGCGGGCTGTACAATGAGCAGTTCTTC.

The chain links TRBV5-6 to TRBJ2-3; no firm D call. Trimming took 1 base from V and 6 from J, leaving 9 bases between them. CDR1 is SGHDT and CDR2 is YYEEEE in the germline V gene. The CDR3 consists of 13 residues. CDR3 bases: TGTGCCAGCAGCTTGACCGTGGAGGATACGCAGTATTTT. As protein: CASSLTVEDTQYF.

This clone came up a few times. This chain joins TRBV9 and TRBJ2-5; no firm D call. The CDR3 is 12 amino acids. The V end was cut by 1 base, the J end by 3 bases, with 4 bases between. Looked up from germline, CDR1 is SGDLS and CDR2 is YYNGEE. The CDR3 region is CASSVFEETQYF. The CDR3 coding sequence is TGTGCCAGCAGCGTATTCGAAGAGACCCAGTACTTC.

The V gene is TRBV18, the J gene TRBJ1-1; D unresolved. CDR1 KGHSH and CDR2 LQKENI come from the germline V gene. The V gene lost 3 bases and the J gene lost 4 bases, with 15 bases spanning the gap. CDR3 length equals 15 residues. The CDR3 coding sequence is TGTGCCAGCTCACCGTCGTCGGGGTGGAGCACTGAAGCTTTCTTT. It encodes CASSPSSGWSTEAFF.

This rearrangement joins TRBV4-2 to TRBJ1-3; 8 nucleotides line up with TRBD1. J gave up 2 bases and V 4 bases, and 4 bases lay outside the gene matches. CDR1 and CDR2 from the germline V gene are LGHNA and YNFKEQ. This CDR3 contains 15 residues. Here the CDR3 DNA reads TGTGCCAGCAGCCGACAACAGGGGGCTGGAAACACCATATATTTT. It yields the protein CASSRQQGAGNTIYF.

V gene TRBV9 combines with J gene TRBJ2-1, with a tentative D call TRBD2 (6 bases). The CDR3 runs to 16 residues. Germline values: CDR1 SGDLS, CDR2 YYNGEE. V gave up 0 bases and J gave up 4 bases, with 14 bases separating them. CDR3 loop: CASSVVGGAMYNEQFF. The CDR3 DNA reads as TGTGCCAGCAGCGTAGTCGGGGGAGCTATGTACAATGAGCAGTTCTTC.

This clone came up once. This chain joins TRBV19 and TRBJ1-1; maybe TRBD1 (5 bases). Between the trimmed V and J ends, which lost 5 bases and 6 bases, there was a span of 16 bases. This CDR3 has 14 residues. The germline gives CDR1 LNHDA, CDR2 SQIVND (reference sequence). The DNA of the CDR3 is TGTGCCAGTAGTCCCCAGGGAAGACGGTCTGAAGCTTTCTTT. Its translation is CASSPQGRRSEAFF.

The chain joins TRBV5-4 to TRBJ2-3; TRBD1 is a possible D gene (6 bases). The CDR3 is made up of 13 amino acids. Trimming took off 5 bases at V and 2 bases at J, with 9 bases between the two ends. Germline CDR1 and CDR2: SGHNT and YYREEE (reference sequence). CDR3 nucleotides: TGTGCCAGCAGGGACAGCCCCACAGATACGCAGTATTTT. This sequence encodes CASRDSPTDTQYF.

This clone was counted a single time. The chain has TRBV5-1 and TRBJ2-5, with D possibly matching TRBD1 (6 bases). The J call may be in error: the DNA end matches TRBJ2-7 better. The CDR3 has 13 amino acids. The germline CDR1 and CDR2 sequences are SGHRS and YFSETQ. CDR3 loop: CASSPRQAYEQYF. The CDR3 bases are TGCGCCAGCAGCCCCCGACAGGCCTACGAGCAGTACTTC.

This clone was detected many times. J is TRBJ2-7 and V is TRBV19, with 11 bases that match TRBD2. Losses at the gene ends were 5 bases for V and 5 bases for J; bases not matched to a gene: 8. CDR3 length: 15 amino acids. The V gene's germline CDR1 is LNHDA and CDR2 SQIVND (reference sequence). CDR3 nucleotide sequence: TGTGCCAGTAGTCTAACTAGCGGGAGCCCGAACGAGCAGTACTTC. It codes for CASSLTSGSPNEQYF.

J is TRBJ1-1 and V is TRBV7-2; D may be TRBD1 (6 bases). With 5 bases removed from V and 4 bases from J, the gap between germline ends came to 17 bases. This CDR3 region has 15 residues. CDR1 SGHTA and CDR2 FQGNSA come from the germline V gene. The CDR3 nucleotides read TGTGCCAGCAGCGTTACAGGGTACGCTACCACTGAAGCTTTCTTT. Translation gives CASSVTGYATTEAFF.

The chain joins TRBV19 to TRBJ1-1; 7 nucleotides agree with TRBD1. The CDR3 runs 16 residues. Unmatched junction bases numbered 9, after V lost 5 bases and J lost 0 bases. CDR1 is LNHDA and CDR2 is SQIVND in the germline V gene (reference sequence). CDR3 DNA: TGTGCCAGTAGTCCCCAGGGGGGACAGATGAACACTGAAGCTTTCTTT. This encodes CASSPQGGQMNTEAFF.

This clone was seen a few times. This chain connects TRBV27 to TRBJ2-5; tentative D call: TRBD2 (6 bases). Looked up from germline, CDR1 is MNHEY and CDR2 is SMNVEV (reference sequence). The CDR3 loop spans 15 amino acids. Trimming cost V 7 bases and J 7 bases, with 22 bases left between them. CDR3: CASTSTLGGSGTQYF. CDR3 coding DNA: TGTGCCAGCACCTCCACCTTGGGGGGAAGTGGGACCCAGTACTTC.

The V call is TRBV7-2, the J call TRBJ2-2; TRBD2 agrees at 10 bases. The CDR3 has 16 residues. V gave up 1 base and J gave up 4 bases; unmatched junction bases: 3. Germline lookup yields CDR1 SGHTA and CDR2 FQGNSA. Here the CDR3 DNA reads TGTGCCAGCAGCTTAGATTCTAGCGGGAGCACCGGGGAGCTGTTTTTT. Translating it yields CASSLDSSGSTGELFF.

This clone is a singleton in its sample. The CDR3 reads CASSLYASPQETQYF. The CDR3 nucleotides read TGTGCCAGCAGCTTGTACGCCAGTCCACAAGAGACCCAGTACTTC. The rearrangement joins TRBV5-8 to TRBJ2-5; D is undetermined. From germline, CDR1 is SGHTS and CDR2 YDEGEE. The CDR3 runs 15 residues. The V gene lost 1 base and the J gene lost 2 bases, with 12 bases spanning the gap.

V and J are TRBV28 and TRBJ1-5, with D perhaps TRBD1 (6 bases). There are 17 residues in the CDR3. The germline gives CDR1 MDHEN, CDR2 SYDVKM. V was trimmed by 6 bases and J by 9 bases, leaving 27 bases between them. CDR3 DNA sequence: TGTGCCAGCAGAGGGGGTACCCGAGGGCCAGCAATGTGGCCCCAGCATTTT. Amino acids: CASRGGTRGPAMWPQHF.

CDR3 amino acids: CASRLTGRETGELFF. The DNA of the CDR3 is TGTGCCAGCAGACTCACAGGGAGGGAGACCGGGGAGCTGTTTTTT. The chain recombines TRBV28 with TRBJ2-2; D perhaps matches TRBD2 (7 bases). CDR1 and CDR2 from the germline V gene are MDHEN and SYDVKM. V lost 6 bases and J 5 bases, leaving 16 bases between the germline ends. The CDR3 totals 15 residues.

CDR3 sequence: CASSVTSGRAYNEQFF. CDR3 bases: TGTGCCAGCAGCGTAACGAGCGGGAGGGCTTACAATGAGCAGTTCTTC. The chain has TRBV9 and TRBJ2-1; 10 bases match TRBD2. This CDR3 is 16 amino acids long. Per germline, CDR1 SGDLS and CDR2 YYNGEE. V lost 1 base, J lost 4 bases, and 5 bases stayed unmatched.